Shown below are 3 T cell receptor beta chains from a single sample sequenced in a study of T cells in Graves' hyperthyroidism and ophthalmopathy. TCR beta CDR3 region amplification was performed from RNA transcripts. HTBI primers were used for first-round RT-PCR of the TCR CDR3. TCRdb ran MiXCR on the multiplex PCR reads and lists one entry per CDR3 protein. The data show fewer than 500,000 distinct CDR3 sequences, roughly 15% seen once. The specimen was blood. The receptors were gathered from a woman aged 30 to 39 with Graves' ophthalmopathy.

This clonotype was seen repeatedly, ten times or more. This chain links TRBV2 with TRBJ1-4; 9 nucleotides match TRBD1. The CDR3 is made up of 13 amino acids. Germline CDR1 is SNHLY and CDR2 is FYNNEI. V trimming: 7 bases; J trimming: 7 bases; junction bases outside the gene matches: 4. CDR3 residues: CASTPGQGEKLFF. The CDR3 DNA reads TGTGCCAGCACCCCGGGACAGGGTGAAAAACTGTTTTTT.

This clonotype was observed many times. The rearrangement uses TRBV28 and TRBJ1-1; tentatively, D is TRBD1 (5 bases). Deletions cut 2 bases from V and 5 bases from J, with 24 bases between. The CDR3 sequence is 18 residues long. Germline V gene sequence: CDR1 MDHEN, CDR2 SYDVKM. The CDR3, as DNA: TGTGCCAGCAGTTTAGTTAATTTCGCGGGAGGGGCGCAAACTGAAGCTTTCTTT. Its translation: CASSLVNFAGGAQTEAFF.

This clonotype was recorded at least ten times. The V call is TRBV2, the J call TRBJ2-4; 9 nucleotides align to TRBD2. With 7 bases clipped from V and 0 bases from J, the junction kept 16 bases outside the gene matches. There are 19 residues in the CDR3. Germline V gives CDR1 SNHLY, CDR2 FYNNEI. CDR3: CASKRGLSGGLLAKNIQYF. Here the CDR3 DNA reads TGTGCCAGCAAAAGGGGCCTTAGCGGGGGCCTACTAGCCAAAAACATTCAGTACTTC. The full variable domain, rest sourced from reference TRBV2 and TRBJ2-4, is EPEVTQTPSHQVTQMGQEVILRCVPISNHLYFYWYRQILGQKVEFLVSFYNNEISEKSEIFDDQFSVERPDGSNFTLKIRSTKLEDSAMYFCASKRGLSGGLLAKNIQYFGAGTRLSVL.